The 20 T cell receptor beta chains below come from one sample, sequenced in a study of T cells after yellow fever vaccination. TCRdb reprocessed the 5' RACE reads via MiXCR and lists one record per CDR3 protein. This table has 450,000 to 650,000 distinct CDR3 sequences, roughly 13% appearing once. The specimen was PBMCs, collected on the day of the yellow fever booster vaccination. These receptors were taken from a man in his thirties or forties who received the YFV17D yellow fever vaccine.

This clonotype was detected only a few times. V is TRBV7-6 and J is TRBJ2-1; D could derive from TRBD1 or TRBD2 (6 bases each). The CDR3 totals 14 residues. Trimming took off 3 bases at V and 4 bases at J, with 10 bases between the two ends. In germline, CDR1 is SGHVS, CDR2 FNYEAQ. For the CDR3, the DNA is TGTGCCAGCAGCTTTGGGGGGCTTTACAATGAGCAGTTCTTC. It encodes CASSFGGLYNEQFF.

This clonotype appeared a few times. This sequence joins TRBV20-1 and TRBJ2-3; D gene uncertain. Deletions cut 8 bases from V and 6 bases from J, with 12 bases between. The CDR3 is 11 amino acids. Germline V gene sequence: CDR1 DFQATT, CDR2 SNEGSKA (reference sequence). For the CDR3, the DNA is TGCAGTCCTGACGGCAGGGATACGCAGTATTTT. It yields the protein CSPDGRDTQYF.

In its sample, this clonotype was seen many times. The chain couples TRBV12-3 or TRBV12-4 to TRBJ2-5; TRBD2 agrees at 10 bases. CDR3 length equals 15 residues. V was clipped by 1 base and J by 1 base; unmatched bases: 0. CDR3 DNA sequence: TGTGCCAGCAGTTTAGGGACTAGCGGCCAAGAGACCCAGTACTTC. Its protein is CASSLGTSGQETQYF.

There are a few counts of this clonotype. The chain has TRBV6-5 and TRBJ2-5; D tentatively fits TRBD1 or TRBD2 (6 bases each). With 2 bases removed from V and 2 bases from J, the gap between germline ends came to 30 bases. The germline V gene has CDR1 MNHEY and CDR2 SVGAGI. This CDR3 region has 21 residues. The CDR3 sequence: CASSYARWSGGDIPHQETQYF. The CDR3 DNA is TGTGCCAGCAGTTACGCTCGATGGAGCGGCGGGGACATACCGCATCAAGAGACCCAGTACTTC.

The CDR3 spells CASSLMTVGELFF. As DNA, the CDR3 is TGCGCCAGCAGCTTGATGACAGTCGGGGAGCTGTTTTTT. V usage is TRBV5-1 and J usage is TRBJ2-2, with D tentatively TRBD1 (5 bases). The CDR3 extends over 13 amino acids. Germline CDR1 is SGHRS and CDR2 is YFSETQ. Trimming stripped 1 base from V and 7 bases from J, with 8 bases between.

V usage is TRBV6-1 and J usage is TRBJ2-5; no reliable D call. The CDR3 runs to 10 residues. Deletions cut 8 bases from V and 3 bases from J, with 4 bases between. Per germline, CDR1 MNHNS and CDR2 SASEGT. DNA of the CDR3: TGTGCCAGCCTGGAAGAGACCCAGTACTTC. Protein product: CASLEETQYF.

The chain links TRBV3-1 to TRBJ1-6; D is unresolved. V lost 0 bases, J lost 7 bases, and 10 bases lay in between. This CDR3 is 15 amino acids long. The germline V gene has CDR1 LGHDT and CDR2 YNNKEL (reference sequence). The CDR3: CASSQDNGGNSPLHF. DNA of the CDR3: TGTGCCAGCAGCCAAGATAACGGAGGGAATTCACCCCTCCACTTT.

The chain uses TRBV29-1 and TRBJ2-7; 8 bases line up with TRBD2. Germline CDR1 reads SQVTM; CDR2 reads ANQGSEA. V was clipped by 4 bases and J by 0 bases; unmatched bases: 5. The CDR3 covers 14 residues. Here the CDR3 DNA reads TGCAGCGTTGGAGGCGGGAGGATCTCCTACGAGCAGTACTTC. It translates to CSVGGGRISYEQYF.

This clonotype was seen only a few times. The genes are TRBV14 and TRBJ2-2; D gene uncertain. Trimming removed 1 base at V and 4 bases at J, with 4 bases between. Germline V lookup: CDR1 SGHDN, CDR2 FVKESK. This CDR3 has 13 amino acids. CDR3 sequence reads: CASSQAGTGELFF. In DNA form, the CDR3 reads TGTGCCAGCAGCCAAGCAGGCACCGGGGAGCTGTTTTTT.

In DNA form, the CDR3 reads TGTGCCAGCCTATCGTGGGGAGACCACAATGAGCAGTTCTTC. Amino acids: CASLSWGDHNEQFF. The chain joins TRBV11-2 to TRBJ2-1, with a weak D call TRBD2 (5 bases). The CDR3 covers 14 residues. Germline-derived CDR1 and CDR2 are SGHAT and FQNNGV. The V and J ends lost 8 bases and 5 bases respectively, with 16 bases between them.

CDR3: CASTTLAVSDTYNEQFF. CDR3 DNA sequence: TGTGCCAGCACCACTTTAGCGGTGTCGGACACTTACAATGAGCAGTTCTTC. V gene TRBV7-9 combines with J gene TRBJ2-1; tentative D call: TRBD2 (6 bases). Germline V gives CDR1 SEHNR, CDR2 FQNEAQ (reference sequence). The CDR3 has 17 amino acids. V was shortened by 7 bases and J by 4 bases, with 23 bases between the two germline ends.

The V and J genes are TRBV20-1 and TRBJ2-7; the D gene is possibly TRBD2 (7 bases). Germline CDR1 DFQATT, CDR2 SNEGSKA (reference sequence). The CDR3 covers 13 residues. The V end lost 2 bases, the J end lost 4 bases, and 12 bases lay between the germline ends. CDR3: CSARSGGVYEQYF. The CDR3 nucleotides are TGCAGTGCTAGATCGGGGGGCGTTTACGAGCAGTACTTC.

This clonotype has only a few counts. In DNA form, the CDR3 reads TGCAGTGCTCCGGACACAAACACAGATACGCAGTATTTT. Protein product: CSAPDTNTDTQYF. The rearrangement joins TRBV20-1 to TRBJ2-3, with D possibly matching TRBD1 (5 bases). Germline V gene data show CDR1 as DFQATT and CDR2 as SNEGSKA (reference sequence). The length of the CDR3 is 13 residues. V lost 5 bases and J 2 bases, leaving 11 bases between the germline ends.

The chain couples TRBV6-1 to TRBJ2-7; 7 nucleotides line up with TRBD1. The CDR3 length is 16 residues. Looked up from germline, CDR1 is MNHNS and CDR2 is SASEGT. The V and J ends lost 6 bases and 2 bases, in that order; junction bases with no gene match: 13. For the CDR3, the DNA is TGTGCCAGCAGCCTCGAGACAGGGAAGATCACCTACGAGCAGTACTTC. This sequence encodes CASSLETGKITYEQYF.

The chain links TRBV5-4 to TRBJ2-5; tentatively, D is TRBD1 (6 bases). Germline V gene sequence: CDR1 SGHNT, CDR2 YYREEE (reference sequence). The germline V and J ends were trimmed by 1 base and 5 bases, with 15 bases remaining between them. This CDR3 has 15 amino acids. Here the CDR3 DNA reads TGTGCCAGCAGCTTGCTTCAGGCAAGGGGGGAGACCCAGTACTTC. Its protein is CASSLLQARGETQYF.

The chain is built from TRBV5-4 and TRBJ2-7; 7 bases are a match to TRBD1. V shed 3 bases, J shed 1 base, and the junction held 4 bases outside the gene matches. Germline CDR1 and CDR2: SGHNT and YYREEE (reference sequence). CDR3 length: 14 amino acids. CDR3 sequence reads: CASSYGQVSYEQYF. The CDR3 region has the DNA TGTGCCAGCAGCTATGGACAGGTTTCCTACGAGCAGTACTTC.

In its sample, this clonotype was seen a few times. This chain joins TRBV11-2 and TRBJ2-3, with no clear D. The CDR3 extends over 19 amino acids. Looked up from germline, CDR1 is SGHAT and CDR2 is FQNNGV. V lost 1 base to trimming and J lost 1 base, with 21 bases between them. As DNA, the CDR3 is TGTGCCAGCAGCTTAGGAATAGCCCGATGGAGAACGGGCACAGATACGCAGTATTTT. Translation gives CASSLGIARWRTGTDTQYF.

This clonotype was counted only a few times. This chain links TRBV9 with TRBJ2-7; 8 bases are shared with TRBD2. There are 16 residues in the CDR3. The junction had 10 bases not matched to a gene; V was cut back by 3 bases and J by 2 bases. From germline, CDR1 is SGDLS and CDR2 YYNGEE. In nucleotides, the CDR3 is TGTGCCAGCAGCGCCAACCGGGGGGGGGCTGCCTACGAGCAGTACTTC. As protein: CASSANRGGAAYEQYF.

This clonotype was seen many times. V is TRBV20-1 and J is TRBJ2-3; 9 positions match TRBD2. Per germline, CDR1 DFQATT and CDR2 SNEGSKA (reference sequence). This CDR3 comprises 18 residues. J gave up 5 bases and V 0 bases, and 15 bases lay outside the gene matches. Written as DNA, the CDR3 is TGCAGTGCTAGAGATCAGCGGGAGGCCCCTCTGGAGGTAGATACGCAGTATTTT. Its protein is CSARDQREAPLEVDTQYF.

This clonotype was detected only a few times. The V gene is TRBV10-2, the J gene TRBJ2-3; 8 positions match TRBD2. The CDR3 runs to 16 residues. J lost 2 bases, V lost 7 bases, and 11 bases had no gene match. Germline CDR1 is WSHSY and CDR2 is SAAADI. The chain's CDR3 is CASTPGAGDLTDTQYF. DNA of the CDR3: TGCGCCAGCACTCCCGGAGCGGGAGATCTCACAGATACGCAGTATTTT.